This T cell receptor beta chain was sequenced in a study of T cells in tumors and immune-related adverse events. Data came from immunoSEQ multiplex PCR; TCRdb stores just in-frame clones and leaves some out. This table holds some 10,000 clones, approximately 90% found once. Germline lookup yields CDR1 SGHRS and CDR2 YFSETQ. CDR3 length: 11 amino acids. V was clipped by 2 bases and J by 3 bases, with 2 bases between them. To note about this clone: The identical CDR3 is also encoded by other nucleotide sequences in the sample.

The input for sequencing was lymph node tissue, taken from a patient treated with anti-PD-1 therapy. J is TRBJ2-5 and V is TRBV5-1; D gene ambiguous. This TCR was sampled from a female donor with metastatic renal cell carcinoma. CDR3 protein: CASSLEETQYF. DNA for the CDR3: TGCGCCAGCAGCTTAGAAGAGACCCAGTACTTC.